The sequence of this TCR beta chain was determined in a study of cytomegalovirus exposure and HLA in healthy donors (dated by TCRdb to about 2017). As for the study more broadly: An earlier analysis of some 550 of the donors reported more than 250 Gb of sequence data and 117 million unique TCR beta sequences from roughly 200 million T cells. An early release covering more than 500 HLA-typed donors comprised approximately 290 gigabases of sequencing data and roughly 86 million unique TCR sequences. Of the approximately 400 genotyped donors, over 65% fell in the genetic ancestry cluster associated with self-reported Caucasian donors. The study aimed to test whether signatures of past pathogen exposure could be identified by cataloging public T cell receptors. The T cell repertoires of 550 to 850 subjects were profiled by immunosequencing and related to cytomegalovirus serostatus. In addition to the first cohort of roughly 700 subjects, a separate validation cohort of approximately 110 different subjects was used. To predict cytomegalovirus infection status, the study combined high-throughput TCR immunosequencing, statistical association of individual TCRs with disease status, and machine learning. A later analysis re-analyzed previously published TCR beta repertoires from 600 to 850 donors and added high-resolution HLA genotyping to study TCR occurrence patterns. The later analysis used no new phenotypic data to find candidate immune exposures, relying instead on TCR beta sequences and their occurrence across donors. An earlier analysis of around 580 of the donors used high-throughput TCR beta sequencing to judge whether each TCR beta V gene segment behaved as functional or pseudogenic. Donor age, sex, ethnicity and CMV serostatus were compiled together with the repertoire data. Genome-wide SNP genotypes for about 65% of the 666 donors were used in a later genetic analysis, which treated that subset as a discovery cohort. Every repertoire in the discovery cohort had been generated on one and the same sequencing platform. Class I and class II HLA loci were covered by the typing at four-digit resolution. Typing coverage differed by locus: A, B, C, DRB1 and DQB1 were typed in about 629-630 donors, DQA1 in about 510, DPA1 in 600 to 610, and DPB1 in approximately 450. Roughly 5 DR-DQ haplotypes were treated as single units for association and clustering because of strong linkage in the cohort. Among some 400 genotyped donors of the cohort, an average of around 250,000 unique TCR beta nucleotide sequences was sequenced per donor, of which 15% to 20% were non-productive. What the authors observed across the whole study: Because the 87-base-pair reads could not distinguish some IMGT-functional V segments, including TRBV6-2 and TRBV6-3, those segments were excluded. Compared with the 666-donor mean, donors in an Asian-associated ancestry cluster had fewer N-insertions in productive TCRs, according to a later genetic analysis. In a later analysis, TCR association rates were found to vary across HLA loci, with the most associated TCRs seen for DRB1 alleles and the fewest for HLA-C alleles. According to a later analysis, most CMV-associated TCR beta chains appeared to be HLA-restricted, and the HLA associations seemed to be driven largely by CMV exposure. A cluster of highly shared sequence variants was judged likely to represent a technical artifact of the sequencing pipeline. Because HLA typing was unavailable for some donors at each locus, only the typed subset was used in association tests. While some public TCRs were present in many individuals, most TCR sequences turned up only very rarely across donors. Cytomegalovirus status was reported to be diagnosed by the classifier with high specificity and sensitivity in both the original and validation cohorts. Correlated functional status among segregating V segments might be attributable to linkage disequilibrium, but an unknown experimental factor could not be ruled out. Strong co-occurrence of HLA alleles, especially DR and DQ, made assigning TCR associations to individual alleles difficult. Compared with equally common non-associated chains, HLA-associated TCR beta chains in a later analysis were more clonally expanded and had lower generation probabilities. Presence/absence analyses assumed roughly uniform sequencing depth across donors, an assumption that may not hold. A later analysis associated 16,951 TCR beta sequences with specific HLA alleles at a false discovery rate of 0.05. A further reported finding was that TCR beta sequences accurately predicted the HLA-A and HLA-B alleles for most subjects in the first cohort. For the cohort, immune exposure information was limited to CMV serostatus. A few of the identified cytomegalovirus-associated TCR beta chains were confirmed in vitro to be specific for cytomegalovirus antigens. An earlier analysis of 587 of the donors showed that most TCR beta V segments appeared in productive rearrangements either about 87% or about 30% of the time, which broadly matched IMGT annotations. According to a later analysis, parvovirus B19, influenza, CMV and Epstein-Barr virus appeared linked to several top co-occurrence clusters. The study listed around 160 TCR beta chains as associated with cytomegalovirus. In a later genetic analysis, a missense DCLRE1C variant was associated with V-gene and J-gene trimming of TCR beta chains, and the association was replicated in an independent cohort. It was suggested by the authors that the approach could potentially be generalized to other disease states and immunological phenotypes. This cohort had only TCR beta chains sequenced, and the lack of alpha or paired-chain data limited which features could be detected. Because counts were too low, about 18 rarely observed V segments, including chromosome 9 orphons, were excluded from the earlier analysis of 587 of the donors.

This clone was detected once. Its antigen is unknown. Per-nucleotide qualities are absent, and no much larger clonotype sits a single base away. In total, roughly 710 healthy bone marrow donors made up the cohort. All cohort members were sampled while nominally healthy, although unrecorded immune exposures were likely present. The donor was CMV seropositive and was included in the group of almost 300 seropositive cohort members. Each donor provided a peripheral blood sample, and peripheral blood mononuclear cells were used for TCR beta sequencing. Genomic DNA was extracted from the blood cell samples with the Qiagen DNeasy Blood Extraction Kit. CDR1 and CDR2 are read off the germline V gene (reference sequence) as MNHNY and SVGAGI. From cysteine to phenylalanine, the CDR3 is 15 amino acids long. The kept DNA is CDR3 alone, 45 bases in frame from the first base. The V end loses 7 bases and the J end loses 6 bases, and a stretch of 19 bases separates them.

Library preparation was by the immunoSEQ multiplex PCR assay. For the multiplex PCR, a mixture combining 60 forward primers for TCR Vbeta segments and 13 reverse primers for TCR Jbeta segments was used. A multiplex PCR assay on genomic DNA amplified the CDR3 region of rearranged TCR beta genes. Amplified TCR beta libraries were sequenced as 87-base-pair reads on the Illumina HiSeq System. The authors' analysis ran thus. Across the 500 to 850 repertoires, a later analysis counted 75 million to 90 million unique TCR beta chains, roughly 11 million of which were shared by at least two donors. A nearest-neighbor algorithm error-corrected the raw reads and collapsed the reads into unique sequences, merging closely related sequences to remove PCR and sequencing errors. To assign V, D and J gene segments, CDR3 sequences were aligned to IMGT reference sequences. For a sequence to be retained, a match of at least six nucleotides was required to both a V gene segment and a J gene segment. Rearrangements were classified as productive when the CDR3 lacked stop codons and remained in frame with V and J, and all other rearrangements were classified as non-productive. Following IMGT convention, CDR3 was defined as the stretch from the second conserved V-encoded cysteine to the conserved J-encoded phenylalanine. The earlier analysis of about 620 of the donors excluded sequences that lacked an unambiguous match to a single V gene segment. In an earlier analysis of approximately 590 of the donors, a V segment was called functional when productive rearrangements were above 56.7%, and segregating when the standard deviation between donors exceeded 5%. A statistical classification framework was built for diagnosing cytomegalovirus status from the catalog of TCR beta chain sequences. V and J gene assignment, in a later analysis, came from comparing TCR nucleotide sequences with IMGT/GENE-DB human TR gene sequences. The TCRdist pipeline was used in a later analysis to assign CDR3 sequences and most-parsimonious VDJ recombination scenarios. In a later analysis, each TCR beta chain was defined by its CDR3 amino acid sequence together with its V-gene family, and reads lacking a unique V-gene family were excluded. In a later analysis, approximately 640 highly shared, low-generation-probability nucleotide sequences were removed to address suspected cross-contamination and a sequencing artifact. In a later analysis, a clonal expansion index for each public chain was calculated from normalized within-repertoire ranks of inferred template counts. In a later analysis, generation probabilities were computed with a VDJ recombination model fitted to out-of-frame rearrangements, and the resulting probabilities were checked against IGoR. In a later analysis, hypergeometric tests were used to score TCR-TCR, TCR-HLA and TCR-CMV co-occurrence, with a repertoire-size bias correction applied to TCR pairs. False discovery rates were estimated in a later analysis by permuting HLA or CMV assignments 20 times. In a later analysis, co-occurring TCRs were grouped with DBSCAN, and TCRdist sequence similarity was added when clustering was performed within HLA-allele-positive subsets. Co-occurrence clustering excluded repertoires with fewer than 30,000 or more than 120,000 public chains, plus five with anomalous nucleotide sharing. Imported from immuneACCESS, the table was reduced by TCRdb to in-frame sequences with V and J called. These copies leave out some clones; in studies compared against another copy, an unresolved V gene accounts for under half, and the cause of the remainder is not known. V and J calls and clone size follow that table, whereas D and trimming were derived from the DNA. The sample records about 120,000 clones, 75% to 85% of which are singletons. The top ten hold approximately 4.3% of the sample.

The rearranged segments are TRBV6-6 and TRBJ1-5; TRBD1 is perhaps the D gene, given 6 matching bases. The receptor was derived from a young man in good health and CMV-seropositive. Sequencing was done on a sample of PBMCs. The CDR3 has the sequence CASTAFPGGGQPQHF. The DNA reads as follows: TGTGCCAGCACAGCCTTCCCGGGGGGCGGTCAGCCCCAGCATTTT.